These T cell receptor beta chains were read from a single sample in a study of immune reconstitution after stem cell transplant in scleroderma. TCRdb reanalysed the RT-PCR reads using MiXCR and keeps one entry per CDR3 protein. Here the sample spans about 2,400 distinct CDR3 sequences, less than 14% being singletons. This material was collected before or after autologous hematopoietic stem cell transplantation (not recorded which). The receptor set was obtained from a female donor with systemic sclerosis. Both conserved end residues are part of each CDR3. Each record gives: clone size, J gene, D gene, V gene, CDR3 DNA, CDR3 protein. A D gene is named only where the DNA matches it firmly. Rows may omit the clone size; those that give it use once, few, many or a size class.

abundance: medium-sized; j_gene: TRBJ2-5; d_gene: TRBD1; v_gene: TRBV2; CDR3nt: TGTGCCAGCAGACAGGGGTTGGGAGAGACCCAGTACTTC; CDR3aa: CASRQGLGETQYF
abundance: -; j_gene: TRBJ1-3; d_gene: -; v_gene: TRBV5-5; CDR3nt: TGTGCCAGCAGCTTGGCCGGATACTCTGGAAACACCATATATTTT; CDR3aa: CASSLAGYSGNTIYF
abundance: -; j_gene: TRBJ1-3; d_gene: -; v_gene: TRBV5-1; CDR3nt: TGCGCCAGCACCCTGGGGTCAGGGTCAGGAAACACCATATATTTT; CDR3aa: CASTLGSGSGNTIYF
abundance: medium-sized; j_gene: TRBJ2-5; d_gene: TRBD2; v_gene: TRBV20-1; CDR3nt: TGCAGTGCTTGGACTAGCGGGGTCCAAGAGACCCAGTACTTC; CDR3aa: CSAWTSGVQETQYF
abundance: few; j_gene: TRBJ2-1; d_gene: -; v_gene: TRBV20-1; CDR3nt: TGCAGTGCGGTAGATAACCCGGATGAGCAGTTCTTC; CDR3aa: CSAVDNPDEQFF
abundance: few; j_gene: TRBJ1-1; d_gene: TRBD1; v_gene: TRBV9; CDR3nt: TGTGCCAGCAGCGACCAGGGGGGTAGCACTGAAGCTTTCTTT; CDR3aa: CASSDQGGSTEAFF
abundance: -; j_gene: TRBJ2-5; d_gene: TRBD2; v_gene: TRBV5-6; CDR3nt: TGTGCCAGCAGCGCAGGACTAGCGGGAGAGACCCAGTACTTC; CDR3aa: CASSAGLAGETQYF
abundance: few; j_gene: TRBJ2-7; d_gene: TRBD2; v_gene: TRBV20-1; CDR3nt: TGCAGTGCTAGAACCATCCCGGGTAGCGGGAGCTCCTACGAGCAGTACTTC; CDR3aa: CSARTIPGSGSSYEQYF
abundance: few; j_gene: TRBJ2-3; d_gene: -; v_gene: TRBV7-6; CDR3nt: TGTGCCAGCAGCTTATTAAGTGAAGCAGATACGCAGTATTTT; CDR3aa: CASSLLSEADTQYF
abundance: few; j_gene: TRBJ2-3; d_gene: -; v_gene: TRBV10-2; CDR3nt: TGCGCCAGCAGGAGAGCTACAGATACGCAGTATTTT; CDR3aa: CASRRATDTQYF
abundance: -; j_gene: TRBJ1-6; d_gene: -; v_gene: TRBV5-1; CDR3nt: TGCGCCAGCAGCCCACGGGGGCTCAATTCACCCCTCCACTTT; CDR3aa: CASSPRGLNSPLHF
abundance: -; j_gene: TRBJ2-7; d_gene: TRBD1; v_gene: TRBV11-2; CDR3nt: TGTGCCAGCAGCTTAGAGGCGACAGGGTACGAGCAGTACTTC; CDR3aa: CASSLEATGYEQYF
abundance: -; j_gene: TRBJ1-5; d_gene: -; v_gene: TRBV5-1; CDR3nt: TGCGCCAGCGGTGGCGATCAGCCCCAGCATTTT; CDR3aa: CASGGDQPQHF
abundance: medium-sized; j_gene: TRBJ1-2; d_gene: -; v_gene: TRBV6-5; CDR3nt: TGTGCCAGCAGCCTCAACAACTATGGCTACACCTTC; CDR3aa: CASSLNNYGYTF
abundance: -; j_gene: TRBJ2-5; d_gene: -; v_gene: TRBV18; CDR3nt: TGTGCCAGCTCACCACTGCGGGAGACCCAGTACTTC; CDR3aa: CASSPLRETQYF
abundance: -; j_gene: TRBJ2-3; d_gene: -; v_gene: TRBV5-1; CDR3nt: TGCGCCAGCAGCTTTCTTGGGACGGCGCTAACGGATACGCAGTATTTT; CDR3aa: CASSFLGTALTDTQYF
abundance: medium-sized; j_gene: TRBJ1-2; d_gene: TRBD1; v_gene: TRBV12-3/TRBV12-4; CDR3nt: TGTGCCAGCAGCGGAGGACAGGGCGACTATGGCTACACCTTC; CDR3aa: CASSGGQGDYGYTF
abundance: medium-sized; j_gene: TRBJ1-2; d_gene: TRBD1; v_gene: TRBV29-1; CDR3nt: TGCAGCGTCGATGGGACAGGGGTCTATGGCTACACCTTC; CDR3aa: CSVDGTGVYGYTF
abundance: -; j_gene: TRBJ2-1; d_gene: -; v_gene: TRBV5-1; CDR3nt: TGCGCCAGCAGCTTCATGCGGGGCTACAATGAGCAGTTCTTC; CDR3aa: CASSFMRGYNEQFF
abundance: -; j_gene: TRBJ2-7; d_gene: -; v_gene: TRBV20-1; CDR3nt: TGCAGTGCTAGATCCGGGATCTCCTACGAGCAGTACTTC; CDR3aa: CSARSGISYEQYF
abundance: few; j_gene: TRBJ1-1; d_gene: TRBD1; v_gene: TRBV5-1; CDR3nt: TGCGCCAGCAGCCCAAGGACAGGGCCGTCCACTGAAGCTTTCTTT; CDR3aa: CASSPRTGPSTEAFF
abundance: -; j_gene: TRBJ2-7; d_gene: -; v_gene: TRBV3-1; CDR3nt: TGTGCCAGCAGCCAATTTTCCTACGAGCAGTACTTC; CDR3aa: CASSQFSYEQYF
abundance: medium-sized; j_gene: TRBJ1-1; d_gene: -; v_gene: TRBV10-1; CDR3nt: TGCGCCAGCAGGGCAAGGACAGACACTGAAGCTTTCTTT; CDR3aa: CASRARTDTEAFF
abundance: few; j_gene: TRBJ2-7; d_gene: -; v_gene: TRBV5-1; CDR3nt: TGCGCCAGCAGCTTACTATCGGACGGAACCTACGAGCAGTACTTC; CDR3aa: CASSLLSDGTYEQYF
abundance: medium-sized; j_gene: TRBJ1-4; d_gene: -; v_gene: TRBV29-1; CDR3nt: TGCAGCGTAAACCAGGGGTGGAATAATGAAAAACTGTTTTTT; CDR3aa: CSVNQGWNNEKLFF
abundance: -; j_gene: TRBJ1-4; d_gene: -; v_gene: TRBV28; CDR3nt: TGTGCCAGCAGTTCAGGGAAACTGTTTTTT; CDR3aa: CASSSGKLFF
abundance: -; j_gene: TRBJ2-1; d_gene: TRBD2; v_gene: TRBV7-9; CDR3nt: TGTGCCGGTAGCGGGGGGCCGGGTGAGCAGTTCTTC; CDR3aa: CAGSGGPGEQFF
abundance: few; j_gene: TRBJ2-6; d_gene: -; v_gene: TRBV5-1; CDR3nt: TGCGCCAGCAGCTTGTGGGGGATAAGCTCTGGGGCCAACGTCCTGACTTTC; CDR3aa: CASSLWGISSGANVLTF
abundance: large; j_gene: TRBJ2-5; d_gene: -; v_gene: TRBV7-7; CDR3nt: TGTGCCAGCAGCTTGGGAGTTCAAGAGACCCAGTACTTC; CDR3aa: CASSLGVQETQYF
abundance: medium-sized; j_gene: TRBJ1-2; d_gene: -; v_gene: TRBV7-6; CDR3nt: TGTGCCAGCAGCACTCAGGGTGTGTCGGGCTACACCTTC; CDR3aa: CASSTQGVSGYTF
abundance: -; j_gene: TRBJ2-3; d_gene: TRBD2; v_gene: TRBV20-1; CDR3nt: TGCAGTGCTAGTAGCCTTTTAGCGGGGGCGGCAGATACGCAGTATTTT; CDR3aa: CSASSLLAGAADTQYF
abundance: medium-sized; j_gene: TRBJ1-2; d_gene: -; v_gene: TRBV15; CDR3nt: TGTGCCACCAGCAGAGATTCCTTCGATTCCAACTATGGCTACACCTTC; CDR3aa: CATSRDSFDSNYGYTF
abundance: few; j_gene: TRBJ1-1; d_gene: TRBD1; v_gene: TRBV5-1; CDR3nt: TGCGCCAGCAGGACCACAGGGGAGACTGAAGCTTTCTTT; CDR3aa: CASRTTGETEAFF
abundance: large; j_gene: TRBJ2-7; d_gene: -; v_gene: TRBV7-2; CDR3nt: TGTGCCAGCAGCTTAGCGCTTTACAAGACCTACGAGCAGTACTTC; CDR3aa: CASSLALYKTYEQYF
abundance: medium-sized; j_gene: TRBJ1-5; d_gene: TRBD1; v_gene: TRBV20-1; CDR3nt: TGCAGCGCTAAGACAGGGGTCAATCAGCCCCAGCATTTT; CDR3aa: CSAKTGVNQPQHF
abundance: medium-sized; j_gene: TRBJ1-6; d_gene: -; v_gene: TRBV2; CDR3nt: TGTGCCAGCAACACCCCTTCCGGGGTAGGCTCACCCCTCCACTTT; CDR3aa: CASNTPSGVGSPLHF
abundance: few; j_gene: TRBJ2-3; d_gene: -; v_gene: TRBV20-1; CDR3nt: TGCAGTGTCCAGGGGGGGCCACAAGATACGCAGTATTTT; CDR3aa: CSVQGGPQDTQYF
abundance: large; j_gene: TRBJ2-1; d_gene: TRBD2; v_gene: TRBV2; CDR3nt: TGTGCCAGCAGCGCTAGCGGGGGGTTGCCCTACAATGAGCAGTTCTTC; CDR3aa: CASSASGGLPYNEQFF
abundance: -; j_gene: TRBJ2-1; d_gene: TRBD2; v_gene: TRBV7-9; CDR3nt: TGTGCCAGCAGTCGACAGGCCCCGACTAGCGGGGACAATGAGCAGTTCTTC; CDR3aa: CASSRQAPTSGDNEQFF
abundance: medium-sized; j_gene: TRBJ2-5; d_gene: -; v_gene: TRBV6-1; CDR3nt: TGTGCCAGCAGTGAAGGACTAGAAGAGACCCAGTACTTC; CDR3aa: CASSEGLEETQYF
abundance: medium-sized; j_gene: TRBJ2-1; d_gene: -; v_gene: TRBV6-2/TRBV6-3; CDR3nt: TGTGCCAGCAGTTCACCACGGAATGAGCAGTTCTTC; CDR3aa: CASSSPRNEQFF
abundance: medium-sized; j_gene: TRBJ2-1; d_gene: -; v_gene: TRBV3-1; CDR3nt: TGTGCCAGCAGTCCGACTAGACCCACCTACAATGAGCAGTTCTTC; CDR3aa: CASSPTRPTYNEQFF
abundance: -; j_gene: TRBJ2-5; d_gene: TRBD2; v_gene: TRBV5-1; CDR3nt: TGCGCCAGCAGCCTTGCGGGGGTGACACAAGAGACCCAGTACTTC; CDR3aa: CASSLAGVTQETQYF
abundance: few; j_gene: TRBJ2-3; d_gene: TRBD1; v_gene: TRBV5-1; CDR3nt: TGCGCCAGCAGCACAGGACAGGCTACTAGCACAGATACGCAGTATTTT; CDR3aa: CASSTGQATSTDTQYF
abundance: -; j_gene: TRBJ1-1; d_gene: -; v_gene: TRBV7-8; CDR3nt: TGTGCCAGCACCCCCCGGGGCACGAGCACTGAAGCTTTCTTT; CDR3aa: CASTPRGTSTEAFF
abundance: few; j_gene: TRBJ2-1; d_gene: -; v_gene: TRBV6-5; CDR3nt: TGTGCCAGCGGAGGTCCCTCCTGGGGGGCCCATGAGCAGTTCTTC; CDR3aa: CASGGPSWGAHEQFF
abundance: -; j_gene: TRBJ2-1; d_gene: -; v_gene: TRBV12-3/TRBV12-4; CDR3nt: TGTGCCAGCAGTTTAGGTACAGTCAATGAGCAGTTCTTC; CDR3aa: CASSLGTVNEQFF
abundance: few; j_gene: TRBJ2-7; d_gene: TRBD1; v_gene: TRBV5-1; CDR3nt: TGCGCCAGCAGCCGAGGGACAGGGTACTACGAGCAGTACTTC; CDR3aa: CASSRGTGYYEQYF
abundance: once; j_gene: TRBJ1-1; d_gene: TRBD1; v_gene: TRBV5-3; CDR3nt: TGTGCCAGCAGCGGACAGGCCCCCACTGAAGCTTTCTTT; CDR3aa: CASSGQAPTEAFF
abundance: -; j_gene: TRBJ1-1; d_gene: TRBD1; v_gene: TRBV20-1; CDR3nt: TGCAGTGTCCGGACAGGGAATGGCGTCACTGAAGCTTTCTTT; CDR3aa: CSVRTGNGVTEAFF
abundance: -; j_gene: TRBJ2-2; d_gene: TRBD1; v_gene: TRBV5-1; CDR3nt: TGCGCCAGCAGCCCAACAGGGGTTACGAACACCGGGGAGCTGTTTTTT; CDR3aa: CASSPTGVTNTGELFF
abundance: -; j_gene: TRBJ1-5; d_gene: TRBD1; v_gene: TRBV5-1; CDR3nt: TGCGCCAGCAGCTTGACAGGGGATCAGCCCCAGCATTTT; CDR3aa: CASSLTGDQPQHF
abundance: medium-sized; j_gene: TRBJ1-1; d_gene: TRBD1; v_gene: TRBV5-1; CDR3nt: TGCGCCAGCAGCCTCAGGACAGGAAGTAACGTTGAAGCTTTCTTT; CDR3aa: CASSLRTGSNVEAFF
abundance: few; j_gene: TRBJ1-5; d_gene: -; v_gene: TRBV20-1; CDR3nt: TGCAGTGCTAGAGATGACCCCATGAGCAATCAGCCCCAGCATTTT; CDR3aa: CSARDDPMSNQPQHF
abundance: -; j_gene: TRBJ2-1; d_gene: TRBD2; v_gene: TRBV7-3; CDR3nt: TGTGCCAGCAGCTCGGGACTAGCGGGGGCAAATGAGCAGTTCTTC; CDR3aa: CASSSGLAGANEQFF
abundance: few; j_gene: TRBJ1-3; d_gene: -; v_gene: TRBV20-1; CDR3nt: TGCAGTGCTATTCCAGGGCCCGGGCTCTCTGGAAACACCATATATTTT; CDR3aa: CSAIPGPGLSGNTIYF
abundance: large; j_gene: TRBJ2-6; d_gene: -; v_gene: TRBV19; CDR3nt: TGTGCCAGTAACACAGCGTCTGGGGCCAACGTCCTGACTTTC; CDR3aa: CASNTASGANVLTF
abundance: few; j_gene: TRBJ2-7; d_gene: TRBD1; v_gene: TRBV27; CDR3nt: TGTGCCAGCAGCCCCGACAGGGACTACGAGCAGTACTTC; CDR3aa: CASSPDRDYEQYF
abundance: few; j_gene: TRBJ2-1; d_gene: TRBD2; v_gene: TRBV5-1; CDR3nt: TGCGCCAGCAGCGCGGCCTTAGCGGGGGCGAAGGATGAGCAGTTCTTC; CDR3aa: CASSAALAGAKDEQFF